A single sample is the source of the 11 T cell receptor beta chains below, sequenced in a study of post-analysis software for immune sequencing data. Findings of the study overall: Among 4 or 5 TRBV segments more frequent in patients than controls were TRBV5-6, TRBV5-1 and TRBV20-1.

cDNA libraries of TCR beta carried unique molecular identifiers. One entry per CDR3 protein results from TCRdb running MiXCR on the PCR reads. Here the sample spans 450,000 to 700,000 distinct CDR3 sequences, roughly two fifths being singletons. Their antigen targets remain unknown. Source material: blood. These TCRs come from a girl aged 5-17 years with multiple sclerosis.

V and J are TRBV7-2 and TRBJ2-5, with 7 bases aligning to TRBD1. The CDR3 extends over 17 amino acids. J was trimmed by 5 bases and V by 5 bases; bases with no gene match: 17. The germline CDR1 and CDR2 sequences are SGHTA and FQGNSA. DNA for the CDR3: TGTGCCAGCAGCCGGGGACAGCCCCGGCCGAAAGTGGAGACCCAGTACTTC. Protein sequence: CASSRGQPRPKVETQYF.

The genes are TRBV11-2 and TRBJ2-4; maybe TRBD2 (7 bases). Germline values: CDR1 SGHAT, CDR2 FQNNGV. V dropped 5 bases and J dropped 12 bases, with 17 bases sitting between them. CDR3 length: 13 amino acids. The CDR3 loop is CASSPQGGGSQYF. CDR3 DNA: TGTGCCAGCAGCCCCCAGGGAGGGGGTAGTCAGTACTTC.

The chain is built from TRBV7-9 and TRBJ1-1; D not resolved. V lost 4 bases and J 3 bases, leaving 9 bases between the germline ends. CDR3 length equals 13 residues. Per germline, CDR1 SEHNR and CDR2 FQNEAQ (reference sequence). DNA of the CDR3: TGTGCCAGCAGCTCCGAGTCTTACACTGAAGCTTTCTTT. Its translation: CASSSESYTEAFF.

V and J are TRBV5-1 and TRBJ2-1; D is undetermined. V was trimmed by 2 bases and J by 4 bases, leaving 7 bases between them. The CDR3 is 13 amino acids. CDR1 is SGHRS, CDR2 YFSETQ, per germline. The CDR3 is CASSFDGYNEQFF. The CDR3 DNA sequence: TGCGCCAGCAGCTTTGACGGGTACAATGAGCAGTTCTTC.

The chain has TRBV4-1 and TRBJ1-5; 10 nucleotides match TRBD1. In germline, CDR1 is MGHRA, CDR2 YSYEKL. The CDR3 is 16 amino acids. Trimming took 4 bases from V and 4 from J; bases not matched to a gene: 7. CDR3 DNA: TGCGCCAGCAGCCGCCTCCTGGACAGGGGGAATCAGCCCCAGCATTTT. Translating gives CASSRLLDRGNQPQHF.

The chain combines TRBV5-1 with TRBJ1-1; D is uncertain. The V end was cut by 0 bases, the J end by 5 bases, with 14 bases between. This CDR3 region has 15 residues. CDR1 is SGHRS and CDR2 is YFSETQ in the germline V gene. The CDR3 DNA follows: TGCGCCAGCAGCTTGGGACGGGGTTTGGAGACTGAAGCTTTCTTT. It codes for CASSLGRGLETEAFF.

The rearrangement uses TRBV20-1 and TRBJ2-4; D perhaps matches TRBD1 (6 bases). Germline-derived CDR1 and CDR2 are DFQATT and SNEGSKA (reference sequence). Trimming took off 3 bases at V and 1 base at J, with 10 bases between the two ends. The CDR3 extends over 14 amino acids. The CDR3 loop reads CSASRGWAKNIQYF. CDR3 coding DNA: TGCAGTGCTAGCAGGGGTTGGGCCAAAAACATTCAGTACTTC.

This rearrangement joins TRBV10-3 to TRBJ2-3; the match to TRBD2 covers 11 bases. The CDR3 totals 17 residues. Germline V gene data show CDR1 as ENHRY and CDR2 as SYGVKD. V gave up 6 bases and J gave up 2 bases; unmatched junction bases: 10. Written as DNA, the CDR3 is TGTGCCATCAGCCGCTCCCCACTAGCGGGGGACACAGATACGCAGTATTTT. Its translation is CAISRSPLAGDTDTQYF.

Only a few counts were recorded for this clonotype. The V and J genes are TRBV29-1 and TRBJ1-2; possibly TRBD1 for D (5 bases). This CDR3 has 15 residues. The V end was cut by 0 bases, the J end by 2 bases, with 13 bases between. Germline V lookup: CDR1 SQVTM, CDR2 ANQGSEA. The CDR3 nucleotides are TGCAGCGTTGAAGATCTTGAACGGGGCAACTATGGCTACACCTTC. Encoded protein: CSVEDLERGNYGYTF. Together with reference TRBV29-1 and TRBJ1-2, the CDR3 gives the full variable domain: SAVISQKPSRDICQRGTSLTIQCQVDSQVTMMFWYRQQPGQSLTLIATANQGSEATYESGFVIDKFPISRPNLTFSTLTVSNMSPEDSSIYLCSVEDLERGNYGYTFGSGTRLTVV.

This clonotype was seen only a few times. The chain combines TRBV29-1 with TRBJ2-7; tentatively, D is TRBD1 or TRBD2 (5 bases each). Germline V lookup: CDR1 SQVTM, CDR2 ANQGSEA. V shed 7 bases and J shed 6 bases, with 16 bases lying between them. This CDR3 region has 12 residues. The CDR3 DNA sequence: TGCAGCGCTACACGGGGCCTTGGCGAGCAGTACTTC. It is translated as CSATRGLGEQYF.

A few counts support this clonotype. The CDR3 DNA follows: TGCGCCAGCAGCGGGAGTTCCTCTGGGGCCAACGTCCTGACTTTC. Translating gives CASSGSSSGANVLTF. The chain uses TRBV5-1 and TRBJ2-6; tentatively, D is TRBD2 (5 bases). Trimming took 4 bases from V and 0 from J, leaving 8 bases between them. The CDR3 is made up of 15 amino acids. Looked up from germline, CDR1 is SGHRS and CDR2 is YFSETQ.